A selection of T cell receptor beta chains follows, all from one sample in a study of blood T cell repertoires in COVID-19. Produced via immunoSEQ multiplex PCR; TCRdb's table is partial and in-frame only. The data contain some 370,000 clones, about 90% of them singletons. The sequencing input was peripheral blood. These receptors were obtained from a man aged 18 to 29 with active or convalescent COVID-19. The CDR3 runs from the conserved cysteine through the conserved F or W. Fields, in order: J gene, clone size, V gene, D gene, CDR3 protein, CDR3 DNA. D genes are given only for firm matches. Rows may omit the clone size; those that give it use once, few, many or a size class.

TRBJ2-2	.	TRBV5-1	TRBD1	CASSPGQANTGELFF	TGCGCCAGCAGCCCGGGACAGGCGAACACCGGGGAGCTGTTTTTT
TRBJ2-7	.	TRBV3-1/TRBV3-2	TRBD1	CASSPGQDSYEQYF	TGTGCCAGCAGCCCAGGACAGGACTCCTACGAGCAGTACTTC
TRBJ1-6	few	TRBV5-1	.	CASSLEPSLSLHF	TGCGCCAGCAGCTTGGAGCCTTCCTTATCCCTCCACTTT
TRBJ2-7	.	TRBV4-2	.	CASSLEGSGNLPYEQYF	TGTGCCAGCAGCCTAGAGGGGAGCGGAAACCTACCCTACGAGCAGTACTTC
TRBJ2-1	.	TRBV6-2/TRBV6-3	TRBD2	CASSPTSGLNNEQFF	TGTGCCAGCAGCCCGACTAGCGGCTTGAACAATGAGCAGTTCTTC
TRBJ2-3	.	TRBV6-1	TRBD1	CASSEIPGQGTDTQYF	TGTGCCAGCAGTGAGATCCCGGGACAGGGTACAGATACGCAGTATTTT
TRBJ1-5	once	TRBV6-1	TRBD1	CASSDGDSSNQPQHF	TGTGCCAGCAGTGATGGGGACAGTAGCAATCAGCCCCAGCATTTT
TRBJ2-1	.	TRBV4-1	TRBD2	CASGKREGGNEQFF	TGCGCCAGCGGGAAGCGGGAGGGGGGTAATGAGCAGTTCTTC
TRBJ1-1	.	TRBV7-2	.	CASSLGGSGVVFF	TGTGCCAGCAGCTTAGGGGGTTCAGGGGTGGTTTTCTTT
TRBJ2-7	.	TRBV19	.	CASSIDTVYEQYF	TGTGCCAGTAGTATCGACACGGTCTACGAGCAGTACTTC
TRBJ2-1	.	TRBV6-6	TRBD2	CASGTAGGRNEQFF	TGTGCCAGCGGAACGGCGGGGGGGCGGAATGAGCAGTTCTTC
TRBJ1-1	.	TRBV10-3	.	CAISDPPGNTEAFF	TGTGCCATCAGTGACCCGCCGGGGAACACTGAAGCTTTCTTT
TRBJ1-2	.	TRBV3-1/TRBV3-2	.	CASSQLGASYTF	TGTGCCAGCAGCCAACTGGGGGCCAGCTACACCTTC
TRBJ1-2	.	TRBV3-1/TRBV3-2	TRBD1	CASSLNRGQGYTF	TGTGCCAGCAGCCTCAACAGGGGGCAGGGCTACACCTTC
TRBJ2-7	.	TRBV12-3/TRBV12-4	.	CASSFGAYEQYF	TGTGCCAGCAGTTTCGGGGCCTACGAGCAGTACTTC